This T cell receptor beta chain appears in the sequencing data of a study of OX40 agonist ivuxolimab in advanced cancers. Here immunoSEQ multiplex PCR was the method, and the copy in TCRdb shows in-frame clones only, minus some. Among about 70,000 clones listed, roughly nine tenths were seen once. V lost 2 bases, J lost 1 base, and 13 bases lay in between. The length of the CDR3 is 16 residues. Germline V lookup: CDR1 SNHLY, CDR2 FYNNEI. The input for sequencing was CD4+ or CD8+ T cells sorted from blood, taken in a trial of the OX40 agonist ivuxolimab. The chain employs TRBV2 and TRBJ2-3, with D maybe TRBD2 (5 bases). The clonotype originates from an adult with an advanced solid tumor such as melanoma, head and neck, liver or kidney cancer. The CDR3 DNA reads as TGTGCCAGCAGTGAATGGTACGAGGGTGGCACAGATACGCAGTATTTT. It is translated as CASSEWYEGGTDTQYF.